The clone carrying this TCR beta chain was counted a few times. What it binds is unknown. Cell sorting was applied to PBMCs, and CD4+ and CD8+ T cells were collected. Sequencing used cDNA as its template, made by extracting RNA and reverse transcribing it. The data were produced by immunoSEQ multiplex PCR, yet TCRdb's version contains in-frame clones alone and is incomplete. Of some 120,000 clones detected, about 50% appear once; the ten largest clones hold more than 9%. Germline V gene lookup returns CDR1 SQVTM and CDR2 ANQGSEA. V was clipped by 4 bases and J by 3 bases; unmatched bases: 6. The CDR3 loop spans 15 amino acids. The source of the sample is a study of CD8+ T cells in alopecia areata. Study-level points and caveats: In scalp samples, resident alphabeta T cells of normal skin are also sequenced. Higher clonality and more expanded CD8+ clones appeared in lesional than normal scalp.

Sequenced material: NKG2D-low CD8+ T cells sorted from blood. The rearrangement uses TRBV29-1 and TRBJ2-7; TRBD2 agrees at 13 bases. This receptor was identified in a human donor with alopecia areata. The CDR3 sequence: CSVAGTSGKDYEQYF. CDR3 nucleotide sequence: TGCAGCGTTGCCGGGACTAGCGGGAAAGACTACGAGCAGTACTTC.